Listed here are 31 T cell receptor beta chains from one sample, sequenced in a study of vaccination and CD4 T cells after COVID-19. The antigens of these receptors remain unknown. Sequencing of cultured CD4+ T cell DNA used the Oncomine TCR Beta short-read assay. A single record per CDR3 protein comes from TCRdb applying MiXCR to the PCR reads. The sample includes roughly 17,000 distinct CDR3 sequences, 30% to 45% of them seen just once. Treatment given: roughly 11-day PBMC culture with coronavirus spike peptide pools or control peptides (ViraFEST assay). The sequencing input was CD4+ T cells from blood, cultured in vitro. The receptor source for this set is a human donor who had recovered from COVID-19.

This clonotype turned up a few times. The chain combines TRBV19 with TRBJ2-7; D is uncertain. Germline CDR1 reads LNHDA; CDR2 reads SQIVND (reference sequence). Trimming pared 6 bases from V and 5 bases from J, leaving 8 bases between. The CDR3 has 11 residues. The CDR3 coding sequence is TGTGCCAGTAGCAATCTGGACGAGCAGTACTTC. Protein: CASSNLDEQYF.

The DNA for the CDR3 is TGTGCCTGGAGTGACAGGAATGAGCAGTTCTTC. Translating it yields CAWSDRNEQFF. The chain has TRBV30 and TRBJ2-1; D may be TRBD1 (5 bases). Trimming took 1 base from V and 7 from J, leaving 5 bases between them. The CDR3 is made up of 11 amino acids. In germline, CDR1 is GTSNPN, CDR2 SVGIG (reference sequence).

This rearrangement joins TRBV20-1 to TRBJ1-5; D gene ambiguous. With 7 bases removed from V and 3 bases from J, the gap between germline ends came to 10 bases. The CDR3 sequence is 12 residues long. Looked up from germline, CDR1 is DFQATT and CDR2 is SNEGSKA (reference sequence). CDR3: CSVGRHNQPQHF. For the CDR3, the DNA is TGCAGTGTAGGGCGGCACAATCAGCCCCAGCATTTT.

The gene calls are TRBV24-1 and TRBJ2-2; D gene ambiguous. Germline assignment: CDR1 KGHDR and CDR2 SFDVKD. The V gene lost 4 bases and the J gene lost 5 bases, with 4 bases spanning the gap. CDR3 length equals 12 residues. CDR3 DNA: TGTGCCACCAGTGACATAACCGGGGAGCTGTTTTTT. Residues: CATSDITGELFF.

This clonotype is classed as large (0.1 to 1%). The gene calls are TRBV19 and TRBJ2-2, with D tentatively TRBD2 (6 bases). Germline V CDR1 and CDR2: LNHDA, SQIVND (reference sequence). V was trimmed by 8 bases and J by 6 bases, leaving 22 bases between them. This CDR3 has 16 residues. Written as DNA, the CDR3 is TGTGCCAGTGCCTCTCGTCCGGCAGGAGGGGCCGGGGAGCTGTTTTTT. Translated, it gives CASASRPAGGAGELFF.

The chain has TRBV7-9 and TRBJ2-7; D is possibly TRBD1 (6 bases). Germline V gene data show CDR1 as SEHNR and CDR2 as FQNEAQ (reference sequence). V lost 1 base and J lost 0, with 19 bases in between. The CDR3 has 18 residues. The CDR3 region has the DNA TGTGCCAGCAGCTTAGATTACTACGGACAGCGCCACTCCTACGAGCAGTACTTC. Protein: CASSLDYYGQRHSYEQYF.

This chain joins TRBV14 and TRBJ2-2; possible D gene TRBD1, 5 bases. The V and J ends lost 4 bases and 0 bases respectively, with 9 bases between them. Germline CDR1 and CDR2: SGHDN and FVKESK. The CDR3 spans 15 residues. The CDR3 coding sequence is TGTGCCAGCAGCCTCTACAGGCCGAACACCGGGGAGCTGTTTTTT. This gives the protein CASSLYRPNTGELFF.

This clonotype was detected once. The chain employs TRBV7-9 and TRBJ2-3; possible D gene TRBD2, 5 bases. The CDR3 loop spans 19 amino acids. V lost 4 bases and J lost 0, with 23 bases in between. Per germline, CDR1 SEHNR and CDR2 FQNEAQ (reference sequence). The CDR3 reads CASSSPLAPKDHSTDTQYF. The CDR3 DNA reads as TGTGCCAGCAGCTCACCTCTAGCACCAAAGGACCATAGCACAGATACGCAGTATTTT.

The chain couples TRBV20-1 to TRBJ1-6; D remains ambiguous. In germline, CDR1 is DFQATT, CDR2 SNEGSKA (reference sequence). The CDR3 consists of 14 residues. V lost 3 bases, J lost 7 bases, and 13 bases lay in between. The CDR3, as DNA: TGCAGTGCTAGTAGGCTACGCGTCAATTCACCCCTCCACTTT. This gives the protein CSASRLRVNSPLHF.

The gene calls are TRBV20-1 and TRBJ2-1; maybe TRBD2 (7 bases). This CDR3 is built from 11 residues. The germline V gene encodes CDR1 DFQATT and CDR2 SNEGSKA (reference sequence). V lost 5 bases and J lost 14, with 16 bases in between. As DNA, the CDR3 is TGCAGTGCTTGGAGGGGGGGGCAGGAGTTCTTC. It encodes CSAWRGGQEFF.

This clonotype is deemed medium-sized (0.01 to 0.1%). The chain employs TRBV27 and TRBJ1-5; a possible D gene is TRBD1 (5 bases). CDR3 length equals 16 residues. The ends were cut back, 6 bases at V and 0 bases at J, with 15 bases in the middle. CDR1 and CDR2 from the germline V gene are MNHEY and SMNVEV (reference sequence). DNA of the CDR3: TGTGCCAGCAGACGCCGGGACGGCAATAGCAATCAGCCCCAGCATTTT. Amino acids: CASRRRDGNSNQPQHF.

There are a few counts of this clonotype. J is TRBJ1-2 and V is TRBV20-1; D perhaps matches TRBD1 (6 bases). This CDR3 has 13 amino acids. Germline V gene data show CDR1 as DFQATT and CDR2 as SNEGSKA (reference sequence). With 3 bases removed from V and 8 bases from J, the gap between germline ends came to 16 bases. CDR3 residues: CSASGYRVWGYTF. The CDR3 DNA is TGCAGTGCTAGTGGCTACAGGGTTTGGGGCTACACCTTC.

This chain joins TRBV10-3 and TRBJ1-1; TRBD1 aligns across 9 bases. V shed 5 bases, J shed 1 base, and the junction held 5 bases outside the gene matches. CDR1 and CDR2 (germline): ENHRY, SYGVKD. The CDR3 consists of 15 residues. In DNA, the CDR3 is TGTGCCATCAGTACCGGGACAGGGAGGAACACTGAAGCTTTCTTT. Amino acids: CAISTGTGRNTEAFF.

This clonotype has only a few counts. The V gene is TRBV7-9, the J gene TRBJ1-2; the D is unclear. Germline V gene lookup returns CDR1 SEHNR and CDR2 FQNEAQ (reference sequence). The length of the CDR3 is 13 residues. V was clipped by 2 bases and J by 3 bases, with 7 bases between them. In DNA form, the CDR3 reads TGTGCCAGCAGCTTAATTGTGGACTATGGCTACACCTTC. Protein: CASSLIVDYGYTF.

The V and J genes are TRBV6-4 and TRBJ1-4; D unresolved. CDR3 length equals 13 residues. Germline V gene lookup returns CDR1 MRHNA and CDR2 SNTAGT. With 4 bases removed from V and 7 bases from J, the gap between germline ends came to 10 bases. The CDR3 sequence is CASSAYGGEKLFF. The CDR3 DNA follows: TGTGCCAGCAGTGCGTACGGTGGTGAAAAACTGTTTTTT.

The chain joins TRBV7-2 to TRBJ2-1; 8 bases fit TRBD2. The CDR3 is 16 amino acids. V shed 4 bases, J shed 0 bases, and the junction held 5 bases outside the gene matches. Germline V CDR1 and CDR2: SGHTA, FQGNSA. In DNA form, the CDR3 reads TGTGCCAGCAGCTCGGAGAGCGGGAGCTCCTACAATGAGCAGTTCTTC. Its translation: CASSSESGSSYNEQFF.

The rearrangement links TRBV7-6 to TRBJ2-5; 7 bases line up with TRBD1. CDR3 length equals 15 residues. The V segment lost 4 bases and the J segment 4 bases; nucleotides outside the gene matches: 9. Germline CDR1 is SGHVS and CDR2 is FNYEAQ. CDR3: CASSSDRVNRETQYF. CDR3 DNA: TGTGCCAGCAGCTCCGACAGGGTGAATCGAGAGACCCAGTACTTC.

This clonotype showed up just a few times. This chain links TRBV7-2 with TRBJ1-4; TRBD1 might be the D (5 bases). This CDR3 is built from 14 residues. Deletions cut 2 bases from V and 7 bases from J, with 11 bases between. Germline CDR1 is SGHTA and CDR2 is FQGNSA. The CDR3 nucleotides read TGTGCCAGCAGCTTATTGGGGGGGACTGAAAAACTGTTTTTT. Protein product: CASSLLGGTEKLFF.

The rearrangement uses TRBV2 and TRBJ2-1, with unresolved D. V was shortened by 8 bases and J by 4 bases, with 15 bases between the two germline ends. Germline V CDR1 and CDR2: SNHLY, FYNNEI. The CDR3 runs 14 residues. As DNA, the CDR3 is TGTGCCAGCGGGGAATCGCATAGTTACAATGAGCAGTTCTTC. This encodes CASGESHSYNEQFF.

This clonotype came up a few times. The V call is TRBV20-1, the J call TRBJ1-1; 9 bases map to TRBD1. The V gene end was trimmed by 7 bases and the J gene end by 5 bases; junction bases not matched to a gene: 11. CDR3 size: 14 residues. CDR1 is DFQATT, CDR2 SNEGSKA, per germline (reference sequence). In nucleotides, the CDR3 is TGCAGTGGCGCCCCCGAGACAGGGGGGACTGAAGCTTTCTTT. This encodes CSGAPETGGTEAFF.

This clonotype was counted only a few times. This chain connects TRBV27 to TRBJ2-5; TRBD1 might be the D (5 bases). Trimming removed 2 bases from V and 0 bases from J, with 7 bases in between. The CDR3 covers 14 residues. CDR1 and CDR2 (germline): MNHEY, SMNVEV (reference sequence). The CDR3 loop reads CASSLDRYQETQYF. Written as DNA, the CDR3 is TGTGCCAGCAGTTTAGACAGATACCAAGAGACCCAGTACTTC.

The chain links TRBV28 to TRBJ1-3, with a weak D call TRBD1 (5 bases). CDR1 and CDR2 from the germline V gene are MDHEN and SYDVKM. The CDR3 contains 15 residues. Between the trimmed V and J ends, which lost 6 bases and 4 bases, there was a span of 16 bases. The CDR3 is CASSPFGTGGNTIYF. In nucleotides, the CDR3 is TGTGCCAGCAGCCCATTCGGGACTGGCGGAAACACCATATATTTT. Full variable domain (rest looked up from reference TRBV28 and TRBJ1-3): DVKVTQSSRYLVKRTGEKVFLECVQDMDHENMFWYRQDPGLGLRLIYFSYDVKMKEKGDIPEGYSVSREKKERFSLILESASTNQTSMYLCASSPFGTGGNTIYFGEGSWLTVV.

The CDR3: CASSRGSRGASYNEQFF. CDR3 nucleotide sequence: TGTGCCAGCAGTAGAGGCTCTAGGGGGGCTTCCTACAATGAGCAGTTCTTC. The chain joins TRBV27 to TRBJ2-1; D tentatively fits TRBD1 or TRBD2 (6 bases each). The CDR3 consists of 17 residues. Per germline, CDR1 MNHEY and CDR2 SMNVEV (reference sequence). V was cut by 5 bases and J by 1 base, with 18 bases left in between.

CDR3 bases: TGTGCCAGCGGACGACACCCGACGGGAAATGAGCAGTTCTTC. As protein: CASGRHPTGNEQFF. V and J are TRBV6-1 and TRBJ2-1, with a weak D call TRBD2 (5 bases). Trimming took 8 bases from V and 7 from J, leaving 18 bases between them. The germline gives CDR1 MNHNS, CDR2 SASEGT. The CDR3 runs 14 residues.

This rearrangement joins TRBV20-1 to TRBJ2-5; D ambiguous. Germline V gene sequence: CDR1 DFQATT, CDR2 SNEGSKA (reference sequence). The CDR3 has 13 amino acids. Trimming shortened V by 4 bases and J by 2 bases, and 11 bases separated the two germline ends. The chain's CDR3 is CSANSDIQETQYF. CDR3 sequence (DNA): TGCAGTGCTAACTCTGATATTCAAGAGACCCAGTACTTC.

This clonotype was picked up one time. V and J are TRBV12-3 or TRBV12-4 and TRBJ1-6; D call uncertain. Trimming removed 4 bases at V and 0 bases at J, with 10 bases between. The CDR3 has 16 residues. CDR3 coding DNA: TGTGCCAGCAGTTCTCCTTATAGCTCCTATAATTCACCCCTCCACTTT. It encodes CASSSPYSSYNSPLHF.

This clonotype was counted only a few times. CDR3 coding DNA: TGTGCCAGCAGCTTAGACAGGGATAGGGAGCAGTACTTC. Translation: CASSLDRDREQYF. The rearrangement links TRBV7-8 to TRBJ2-7; perhaps TRBD1 as D (6 bases). The V and J ends lost 1 base and 7 bases respectively, with 11 bases between them. Germline values: CDR1 SGHVS, CDR2 FQNEAQ. This CDR3 region has 13 residues.

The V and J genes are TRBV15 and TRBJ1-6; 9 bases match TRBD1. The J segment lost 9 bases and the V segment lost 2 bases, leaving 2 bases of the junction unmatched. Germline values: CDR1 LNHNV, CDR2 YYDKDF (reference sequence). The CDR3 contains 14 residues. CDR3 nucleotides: TGTGCCACCAGCAGAAGGGACAGGGCTTCACCCCTCCACTTT. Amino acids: CATSRRDRASPLHF.

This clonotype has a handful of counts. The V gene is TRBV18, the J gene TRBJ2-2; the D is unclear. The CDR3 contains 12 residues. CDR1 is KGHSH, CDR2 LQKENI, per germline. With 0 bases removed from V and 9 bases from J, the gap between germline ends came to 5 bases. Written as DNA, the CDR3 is TGTGCCAGCTCACCACCTTCGCGGGAGCTGTTTTTT. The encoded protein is CASSPPSRELFF.

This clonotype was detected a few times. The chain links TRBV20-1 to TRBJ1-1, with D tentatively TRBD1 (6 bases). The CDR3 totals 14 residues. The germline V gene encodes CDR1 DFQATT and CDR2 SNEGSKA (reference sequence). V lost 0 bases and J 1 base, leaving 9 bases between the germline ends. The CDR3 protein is CSAREGQPNTEAFF. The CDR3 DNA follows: TGCAGTGCTAGAGAGGGACAACCGAACACTGAAGCTTTCTTT.

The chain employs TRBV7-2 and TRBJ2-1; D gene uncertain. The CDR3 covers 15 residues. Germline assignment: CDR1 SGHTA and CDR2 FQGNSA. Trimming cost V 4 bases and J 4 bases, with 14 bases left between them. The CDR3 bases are TGTGCCAGCAGCTCCAGACTCAATAGGTACAATGAGCAGTTCTTC. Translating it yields CASSSRLNRYNEQFF.